This note documents a single TCR beta chain sequence. Other nucleotide sequences from this sample produce the same CDR3. The record originates from a study of neoadjuvant nivolumab and ipilimumab in lung cancer. This table comes from immunoSEQ multiplex PCR, and its TCRdb copy is limited to in-frame clones, with some not included. Of roughly 39,000 clones in the sample, roughly 89% were seen once. This CDR3 comprises 15 residues. V lost 1 base to trimming and J lost 3 bases, with 10 bases between them. The germline CDR1 and CDR2 sequences are LNHNV and YYDKDF (reference sequence). The material was peripheral blood, obtained before neoadjuvant nivolumab, alone or with ipilimumab. This receptor was obtained from an adult with non-small cell lung cancer. The chain links TRBV15 to TRBJ1-5, with a weak D call TRBD1 (6 bases). DNA of the CDR3: TGTGCCACCAGCAGAGCGGACAGAAACAATCAGCCCCAGCATTTT. Residues: CATSRADRNNQPQHF.